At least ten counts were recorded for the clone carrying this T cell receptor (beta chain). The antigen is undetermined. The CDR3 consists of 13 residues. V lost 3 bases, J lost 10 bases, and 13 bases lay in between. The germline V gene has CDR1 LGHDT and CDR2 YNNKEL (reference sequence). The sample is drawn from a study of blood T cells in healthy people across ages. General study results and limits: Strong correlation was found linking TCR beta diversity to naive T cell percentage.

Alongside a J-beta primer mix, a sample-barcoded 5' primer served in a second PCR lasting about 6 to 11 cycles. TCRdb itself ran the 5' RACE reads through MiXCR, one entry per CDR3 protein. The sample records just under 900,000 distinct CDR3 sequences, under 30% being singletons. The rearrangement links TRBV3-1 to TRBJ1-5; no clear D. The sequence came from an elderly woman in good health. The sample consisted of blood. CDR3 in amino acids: CASSHGMGNPQHF. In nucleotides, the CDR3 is TGTGCCAGCAGCCACGGAATGGGGAACCCCCAGCATTTT.